The clone carrying this T cell receptor beta chain appeared a single time. The source of the sample is a study of blood T cell repertoires in COVID-19. At the level of the study: T cells, B-cell-depleted T cells, or PBMCs supplied cDNA or gDNA.

The CDR3 totals 13 residues. Germline-derived CDR1 and CDR2 are MNHEY and SMNVEV (reference sequence). Trimming cost V 6 bases and J 1 base; bases outside gene matches: 2. Authors' data handling: From reference gene primer amplification, estimates of nucleated cell counts were derived. The repertoire was sequenced with immunoSEQ multiplex PCR; TCRdb's copy has only in-frame clones and lacks some. V, J and clone size derive from that table, while D and trimming were established from the DNA sequence. The sample lists around 120,000 clones, 90% occurring once. The TCR was taken from an older woman with COVID-19, enrolled during active disease. The chain uses TRBV27 and TRBJ2-7, with 8 bases fitting TRBD1. Sequences were obtained from peripheral blood. Here the CDR3 reads CASSRGPSYEQYF. The DNA of the CDR3 is TGTGCCAGCAGCAGGGGGCCGTCCTACGAGCAGTACTTC.